Following are 30 T cell receptor beta chains from one sample sequenced in a study of beta chain features in type 1 diabetes. Expressed TCRB transcripts were sequenced, since all the RNA that had been isolated was reverse transcribed. Assay: immunoSEQ multiplex PCR; the TCRdb copy retains only in-frame clones and omits some. This table has hundreds of thousands of clones, under 20% appearing once. The sample taken for sequencing was naive CD4+ T cells from blood. These receptors were collected from a woman under 30 in good health.

This chain connects TRBV4-1 to TRBJ2-5; 11 bases fit TRBD1. Trimming removed 4 bases from V and 1 base from J; junction bases left unmatched: 8. The germline CDR1 and CDR2 sequences are MGHRA and YSYEKL. The CDR3 sequence is 17 residues long. The CDR3 nucleotides are TGCGCCAGCAGCCGGAGTGGACAGGGGGCGCCCCAAGAGACCCAGTACTTC. Its translation: CASSRSGQGAPQETQYF.

Comments on this clone: A read error may account for a junction end that differs from germline. The chain links TRBV2 to TRBJ2-7; the D gene is possibly TRBD1 (6 bases). Per germline, CDR1 SNHLY and CDR2 FYNNEI. This CDR3 is 14 amino acids long. This chain's CDR3 is CASNILTGSNEQYF. CDR3 sequence (DNA): TGTGCCAGCAATATTTTGACAGGCTCCAACGAGCAGTACTTC.

This clone was observed a few times. V is TRBV19 and J is TRBJ1-5; 9 nucleotides align to TRBD1. V gave up 9 bases and J gave up 5 bases; unmatched junction bases: 8. CDR3 length: 14 amino acids. Germline V lookup: CDR1 LNHDA, CDR2 SQIVND (reference sequence). CDR3 in DNA: TGTGCCAGCGCTACGGGACAGGGATATCAGCCCCAGCATTTT. Translation gives CASATGQGYQPQHF.

The chain employs TRBV18 and TRBJ2-1, with D possibly being TRBD2 (6 bases). The germline V gene encodes CDR1 KGHSH and CDR2 LQKENI. CDR3 size: 15 residues. V lost 6 bases and J lost 5, with 17 bases in between. The CDR3 nucleotides read TGTGCCAGCTCCTCTTGGGGACTTATGCACAATGAGCAGTTCTTC. Translating it yields CASSSWGLMHNEQFF.

The chain employs TRBV5-1 and TRBJ2-7; 7 nucleotides agree with TRBD2. Losses at the gene ends were 4 bases for V and 3 bases for J; bases not matched to a gene: 10. Germline-derived CDR1 and CDR2 are SGHRS and YFSETQ. This CDR3 comprises 15 residues. CDR3 DNA sequence: TGCGCCAGCAGCCGCGGGAGTTCGAATAACTACGAGCAGTACTTC. Amino acids: CASSRGSSNNYEQYF.

There are a few counts of this clone. The V gene is TRBV10-3, the J gene TRBJ2-2, with D maybe TRBD1 (6 bases). The CDR3 contains 14 residues. The germline CDR1 and CDR2 sequences are ENHRY and SYGVKD. The V end was cut by 4 bases, the J end by 5 bases, with 11 bases between. CDR3 coding DNA: TGTGCCATCAGTGCAGGGACAAAAACCGGGGAGCTGTTTTTT. Its translation is CAISAGTKTGELFF.

The CDR3 DNA follows: TGTGCCAGCAGCCCCGGGTTTCTGTCGAAAGATTCCTACGAGCAGTACTTC. Encoded protein: CASSPGFLSKDSYEQYF. This chain connects TRBV7-2 to TRBJ2-7; unclear D gene. The CDR3 contains 17 residues. V lost 5 bases to trimming and J lost 1 base, with 21 bases between them. Germline V gene lookup returns CDR1 SGHTA and CDR2 FQGNSA.

The chain joins TRBV14 to TRBJ2-2; D is undetermined. The V end lost 2 bases, the J end lost 4 bases, and 8 bases lay between the germline ends. Germline V lookup: CDR1 SGHDN, CDR2 FVKESK. The CDR3 extends over 14 amino acids. The CDR3 here is CASSQIGFTGELFF. In nucleotides, the CDR3 is TGTGCCAGCAGCCAAATAGGGTTCACCGGGGAGCTGTTTTTT.

This clone showed up just a few times. The chain couples TRBV19 to TRBJ1-2; TRBD1 might be the D (6 bases). Germline-derived CDR1 and CDR2 are LNHDA and SQIVND (reference sequence). This CDR3 region has 14 residues. With 5 bases removed from V and 4 bases from J, the gap between germline ends came to 14 bases. CDR3 sequence reads: CASSVRTAGYGYTF. Here the CDR3 DNA reads TGTGCCAGTAGTGTAAGGACAGCTGGCTATGGCTACACCTTC.

This chain uses TRBV10-3 with TRBJ1-2; D might be TRBD1 (6 bases). CDR3 size: 13 residues. Per the germline V gene, CDR1 is ENHRY and CDR2 is SYGVKD. Trimming removed 10 bases from V and 2 bases from J, with 14 bases in between. CDR3 in DNA: TGTGCCACTAACAGGGCTATCAACTATGGCTACACCTTC. It encodes CATNRAINYGYTF.

A single count supports this clone. The rearrangement joins TRBV6-1 to TRBJ2-5; D might be TRBD2 (6 bases). Germline V CDR1 and CDR2: MNHNS, SASEGT. The CDR3 loop spans 15 amino acids. V lost 6 bases, J lost 2 bases, and 16 bases lay in between. The CDR3, as DNA: TGTGCCAGCAGGGGAGGCCGAGGGAAGCAAGAGACCCAGTACTTC. Translating gives CASRGGRGKQETQYF.

The V call is TRBV25-1, the J call TRBJ2-1, with 11 bases identical to TRBD2. Germline lookup yields CDR1 MGHDK and CDR2 SYGVNS. This CDR3 is built from 15 residues. V trimming: 8 bases; J trimming: 4 bases; junction bases outside the gene matches: 7. CDR3 residues: CASRIAGGGYNEQFF. The CDR3, as DNA: TGTGCCAGCCGAATAGCGGGAGGGGGTTACAATGAGCAGTTCTTC.

This clone appeared a few times. The J gene is TRBJ1-4, the V gene TRBV7-9; D uncertain. Germline assignment: CDR1 SEHNR and CDR2 FQNEAQ (reference sequence). CDR3 size: 12 residues. V lost 5 bases and J lost 4, with 5 bases in between. CDR3 DNA: TGTGCCAGCAGCCGGAATAATGAAAAACTGTTTTTT. Protein product: CASSRNNEKLFF. Together with reference TRBV7-9 and TRBJ1-4, the CDR3 gives the full variable domain: DTGVSQNPRHKITKRGQNVTFRCDPISEHNRLYWYRQTLGQGPEFLTYFQNEAQLEKSRLLSDRFSAERPKGSFSTLEIQRTEQGDSAMYLCASSRNNEKLFFGSGTQLSVL.

The chain recombines TRBV7-9 with TRBJ1-1; D unclear. Germline CDR1 and CDR2: SEHNR and FQNEAQ (reference sequence). V shed 1 base and J shed 3 bases, with 6 bases lying between them. The CDR3 runs to 13 residues. CDR3 loop: CASSLGEYTEAFF. The CDR3 nucleotides read TGTGCCAGCAGCTTAGGCGAATACACTGAAGCTTTCTTT.

This clone has just a few counts. The J gene is TRBJ2-1, the V gene TRBV4-2; TRBD2 matches at 9 bases. The CDR3 is 18 amino acids. Germline V lookup: CDR1 LGHNA, CDR2 YNFKEQ. V trimming: 0 bases; J trimming: 6 bases; junction bases outside the gene matches: 12. The CDR3 coding sequence is TGTGCCAGCAGCCAAGATCTCCCCAGCGGGAGGTTACGCAATGAGCAGTTCTTC. It codes for CASSQDLPSGRLRNEQFF.

The chain recombines TRBV28 with TRBJ2-3; D may be TRBD2 (6 bases). CDR1 is MDHEN, CDR2 SYDVKM, per germline. CDR3 length: 17 residues. V lost 5 bases and J lost 2, with 20 bases in between. This CDR3 reads CASSRRGSRILTDTQYF. DNA for the CDR3: TGTGCCAGCAGTCGGAGGGGTTCGAGGATCCTCACAGATACGCAGTATTTT.

The rearrangement links TRBV10-3 to TRBJ1-1; tentatively, D is TRBD1 (5 bases). The ends were cut back, 0 bases at V and 7 bases at J, with 15 bases in the middle. Germline V gives CDR1 ENHRY, CDR2 SYGVKD. The CDR3 length is 15 residues. CDR3 in amino acids: CAISESYGDRGEAFF. DNA of the CDR3: TGTGCCATCAGTGAGTCATACGGGGATAGGGGTGAAGCTTTCTTT.

The V and J genes are TRBV4-3 and TRBJ2-5; 7 positions match TRBD2. CDR3 length equals 16 residues. Trimming at V came to 0 bases and at J to 2 bases, leaving 6 bases not matched to a gene. Germline V gene data show CDR1 as LGHNA and CDR2 as YSLEER. The DNA of the CDR3 is TGCGCCAGCAGCCAAGAGGTCGGGACTACACAAGAGACCCAGTACTTC. It specifies CASSQEVGTTQETQYF.

This clone occurred a few times. Other nucleotide sequences from this sample produce the same CDR3. This rearrangement joins TRBV7-2 to TRBJ1-2; D is possibly TRBD1 (6 bases). Deletions cut 1 base from V and 2 bases from J, with 8 bases between. Germline CDR1 SGHTA, CDR2 FQGNSA. There are 14 residues in the CDR3. The CDR3, as DNA: TGTGCCAGCAGCTTAGGGAGGGGGAACTATGGCTACACCTTC. It specifies CASSLGRGNYGYTF. Full variable domain (outside the CDR3, taken from reference TRBV7-2 and TRBJ1-2): GAGVSQSPSNKVTEKGKDVELRCDPISGHTALYWYRQSLGQGLEFLIYFQGNSAPDKSGLPSDRFSAERTGGSVSTLTIQRTQQEDSAVYLCASSLGRGNYGYTFGSGTRLTVV.

This clone has just a few counts. The chain uses TRBV6-5 and TRBJ2-1, with D unclear. This CDR3 spans 16 amino acids. The ends were cut back, 2 bases at V and 6 bases at J, with 17 bases in the middle. Looked up from germline, CDR1 is MNHEY and CDR2 is SVGAGI. CDR3 amino acids: CASSYTLTDAPNEQFF. CDR3 DNA sequence: TGTGCCAGCAGTTACACCCTCACGGACGCCCCCAATGAGCAGTTCTTC.

This sequence joins TRBV9 and TRBJ2-2; TRBD2 might be the D (5 bases). The length of the CDR3 is 15 residues. Germline V gene lookup returns CDR1 SGDLS and CDR2 YYNGEE. Trimming removed 7 bases at V and 6 bases at J, with 19 bases between. The CDR3 protein is CASGRLAYSAGELFF. The CDR3 DNA reads as TGTGCCAGCGGCAGGCTAGCCTATAGCGCCGGGGAGCTGTTTTTT.

Regarding this clone: The same CDR3 is also encoded by other DNA sequences in this sample. The chain carries TRBV7-3 and TRBJ2-1; possible D gene TRBD1, 6 bases. Looked up from germline, CDR1 is SGHTA and CDR2 is FQGTGA. CDR3 size: 12 residues. V lost 4 bases and J lost 7, with 8 bases in between. The DNA of the CDR3 is TGTGCCAGCAGCTCCCAGGGGAATGAGCAGTTCTTC. It translates to CASSSQGNEQFF.

This clone came up a few times. The gene calls are TRBV25-1 and TRBJ2-7, with 7 nucleotides matching TRBD1. Germline-derived CDR1 and CDR2 are MGHDK and SYGVNS. The CDR3 covers 14 residues. After removal of 6 bases from V and 1 base from J, the junction contained 6 bases not matched to a gene. The CDR3: CASRRTGLSYEQYF. CDR3 coding DNA: TGTGCCAGCAGACGGACAGGTCTTTCCTACGAGCAGTACTTC.

This clone was counted only a few times. The chain is built from TRBV6-5 and TRBJ1-4; no clear D. From germline, CDR1 is MNHEY and CDR2 SVGAGI. The length of the CDR3 is 14 residues. Trimming pared 2 bases from V and 1 base from J, leaving 5 bases between. The CDR3 nucleotides are TGTGCCAGCAGTTACAGCCTAACTAATGAAAAACTGTTTTTT. Residues: CASSYSLTNEKLFF.

V gene TRBV12-5 combines with J gene TRBJ2-3; 9 bases align to TRBD2. Per the germline V gene, CDR1 is LGHNT and CDR2 is FRNRAP. V dropped 5 bases and J dropped 6; count of bases not matched to a gene: 9. The length of the CDR3 is 15 residues. CDR3 protein: CASGREAGGRDTQYF. In nucleotides, the CDR3 is TGTGCTAGTGGTCGTGAAGCGGGAGGTCGGGATACGCAGTATTTT.

V and J are TRBV7-9 and TRBJ1-1; weak D call: TRBD1 (5 bases). CDR3 length: 14 residues. Trimming left V 0 bases short and J 6 bases short, with 11 bases between. The V gene's germline CDR1 is SEHNR and CDR2 FQNEAQ (reference sequence). CDR3 protein: CASSLAGEGPEAFF. Written as DNA, the CDR3 is TGTGCCAGCAGCTTAGCGGGGGAGGGACCTGAAGCTTTCTTT.

V and J are TRBV11-2 and TRBJ2-1, with 10 bases matching TRBD2. The ends lost 0 bases at V and 5 bases at J; junction bases unmatched: 4. The V gene's germline CDR1 is SGHAT and CDR2 FQNNGV. The CDR3 sequence is 16 residues long. The CDR3 reads CASSLESLAGHNEQFF. The CDR3 coding sequence is TGTGCCAGCAGCTTAGAATCACTAGCGGGACACAATGAGCAGTTCTTC.

For the CDR3, the DNA is TGTGCCAGCAGCTTAGAGGGTACTAGCGGAATTACAATGGAGCAGTTCTTC. Residues: CASSLEGTSGITMEQFF. The chain couples TRBV7-9 to TRBJ2-1; 8 bases are shared with TRBD2. V shed 1 base and J 10 bases; nucleotides not matched to a gene: 15. Per germline, CDR1 SEHNR and CDR2 FQNEAQ (reference sequence). The CDR3 runs 17 residues.

This chain uses TRBV28 with TRBJ1-1; D not certain. V was shortened by 5 bases and J by 10 bases, with 14 bases between the two germline ends. The germline gives CDR1 MDHEN, CDR2 SYDVKM. The CDR3 is made up of 12 amino acids. CDR3 region: CASSISATGAFF. The CDR3 DNA follows: TGTGCCAGCAGTATATCTGCGACGGGAGCTTTCTTT.

This clone was observed a handful of times. The chain combines TRBV29-1 with TRBJ1-1; TRBD1 is a possible D gene (5 bases). From germline, CDR1 is SQVTM and CDR2 ANQGSEA. The CDR3 spans 15 residues. V shed 4 bases and J shed 1 base, with 16 bases lying between them. The CDR3: CSVGKTGTANTEAFF. CDR3 sequence (DNA): TGCAGCGTTGGAAAAACCGGGACGGCGAACACTGAAGCTTTCTTT.